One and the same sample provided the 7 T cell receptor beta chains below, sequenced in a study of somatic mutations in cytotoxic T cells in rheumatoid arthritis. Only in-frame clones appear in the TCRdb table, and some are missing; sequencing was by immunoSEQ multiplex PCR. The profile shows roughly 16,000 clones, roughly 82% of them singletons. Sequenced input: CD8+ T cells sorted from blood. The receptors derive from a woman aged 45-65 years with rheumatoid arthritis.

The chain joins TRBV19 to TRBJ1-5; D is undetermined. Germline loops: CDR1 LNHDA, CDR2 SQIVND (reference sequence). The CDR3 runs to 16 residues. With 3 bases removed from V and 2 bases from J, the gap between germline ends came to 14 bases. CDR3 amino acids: CASSIRGGLGNQPQHF. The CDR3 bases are TGTGCCAGTAGTATTCGCGGAGGGCTGGGCAATCAGCCCCAGCATTTT.

In nucleotides, the CDR3 is TGCAGCGCCCGGACAGGGAATGGCTACACCTTC. Translated: CSARTGNGYTF. V usage is TRBV29-1 and J usage is TRBJ1-2; 8 bases align to TRBD1. This CDR3 contains 11 residues. V was pared by 7 bases and J by 6 bases, with 4 bases of the junction left unmatched. CDR1 SQVTM and CDR2 ANQGSEA come from the germline V gene.

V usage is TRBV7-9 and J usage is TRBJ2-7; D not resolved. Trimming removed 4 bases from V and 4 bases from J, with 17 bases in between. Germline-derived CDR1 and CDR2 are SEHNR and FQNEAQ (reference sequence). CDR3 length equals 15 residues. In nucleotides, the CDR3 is TGTGCCAGCAGCTCGCCTTGGGCAGCTCAATACGAGCAGTACTTC. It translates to CASSSPWAAQYEQYF.

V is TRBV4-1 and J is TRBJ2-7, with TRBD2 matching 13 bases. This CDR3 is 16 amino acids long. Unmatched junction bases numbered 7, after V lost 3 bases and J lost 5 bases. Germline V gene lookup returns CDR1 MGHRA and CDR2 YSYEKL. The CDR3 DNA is TGCGCCAGCAGCCACGGGACTAGCGGGGACGGGAACGAGCAGTACTTC. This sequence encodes CASSHGTSGDGNEQYF.

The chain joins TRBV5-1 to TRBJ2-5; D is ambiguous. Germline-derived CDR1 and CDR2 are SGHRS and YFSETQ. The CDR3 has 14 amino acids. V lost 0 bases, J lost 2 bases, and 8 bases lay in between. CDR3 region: CASSLATLQETQYF. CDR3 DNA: TGCGCCAGCAGCTTGGCCACCCTACAAGAGACCCAGTACTTC.

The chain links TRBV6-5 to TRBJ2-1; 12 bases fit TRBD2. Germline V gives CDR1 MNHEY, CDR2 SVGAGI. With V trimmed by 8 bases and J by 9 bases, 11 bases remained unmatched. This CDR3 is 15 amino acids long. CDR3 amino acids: CASAYPSGGAIEQFF. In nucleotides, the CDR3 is TGTGCCAGCGCTTATCCTAGCGGGGGGGCCATTGAGCAGTTCTTC.

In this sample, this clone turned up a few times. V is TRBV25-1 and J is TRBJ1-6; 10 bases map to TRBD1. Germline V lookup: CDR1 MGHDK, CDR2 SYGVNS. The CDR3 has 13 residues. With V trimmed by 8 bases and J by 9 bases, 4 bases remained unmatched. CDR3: CASGRDRGSPLHF. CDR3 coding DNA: TGTGCCAGCGGTCGGGACAGGGGTTCACCCCTCCACTTT.